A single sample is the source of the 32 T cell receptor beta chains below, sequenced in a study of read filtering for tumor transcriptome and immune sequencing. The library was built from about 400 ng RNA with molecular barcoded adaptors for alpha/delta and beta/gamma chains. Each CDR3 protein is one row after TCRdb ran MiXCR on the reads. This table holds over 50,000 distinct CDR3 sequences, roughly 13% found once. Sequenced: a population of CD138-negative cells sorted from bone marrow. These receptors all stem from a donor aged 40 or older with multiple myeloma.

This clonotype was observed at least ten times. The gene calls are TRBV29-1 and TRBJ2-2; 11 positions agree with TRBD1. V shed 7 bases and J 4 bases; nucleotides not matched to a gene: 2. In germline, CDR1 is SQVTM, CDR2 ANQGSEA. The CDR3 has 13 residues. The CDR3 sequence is CSAGTGGTGELFF. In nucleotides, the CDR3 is TGCAGCGCTGGGACAGGGGGCACCGGGGAGCTGTTTTTT.

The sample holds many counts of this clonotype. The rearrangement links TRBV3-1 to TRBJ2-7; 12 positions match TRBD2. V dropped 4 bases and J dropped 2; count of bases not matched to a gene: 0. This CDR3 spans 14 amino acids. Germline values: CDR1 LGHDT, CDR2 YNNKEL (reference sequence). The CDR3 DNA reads TGTGCCAGCAGCCGACTAGCGGGAGCCTACGAGCAGTACTTC. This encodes CASSRLAGAYEQYF.

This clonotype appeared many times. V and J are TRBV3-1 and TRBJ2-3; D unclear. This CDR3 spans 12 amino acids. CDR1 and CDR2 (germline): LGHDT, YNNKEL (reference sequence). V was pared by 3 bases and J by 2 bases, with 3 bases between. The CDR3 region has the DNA TGTGCCAGCAGCCAGCTCACAGATACGCAGTATTTT. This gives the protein CASSQLTDTQYF.

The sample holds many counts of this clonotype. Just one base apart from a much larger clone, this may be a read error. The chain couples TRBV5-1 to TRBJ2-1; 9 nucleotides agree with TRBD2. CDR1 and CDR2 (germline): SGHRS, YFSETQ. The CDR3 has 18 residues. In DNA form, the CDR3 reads TGCGCCAGCAGCTTGACTTTTGGGACTAGCCCAACCTACAATGGGCAGTTCTTC. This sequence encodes CASSLTFGTSPTYNGQFF.

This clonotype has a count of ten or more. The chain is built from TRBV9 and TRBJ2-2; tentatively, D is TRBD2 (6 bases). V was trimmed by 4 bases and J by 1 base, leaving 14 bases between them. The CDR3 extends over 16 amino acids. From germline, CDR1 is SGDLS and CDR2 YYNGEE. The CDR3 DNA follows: TGTGCCAGCAGCTTCGGGGGAGGACGGAACACCGGGGAGCTGTTTTTT. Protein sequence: CASSFGGGRNTGELFF.

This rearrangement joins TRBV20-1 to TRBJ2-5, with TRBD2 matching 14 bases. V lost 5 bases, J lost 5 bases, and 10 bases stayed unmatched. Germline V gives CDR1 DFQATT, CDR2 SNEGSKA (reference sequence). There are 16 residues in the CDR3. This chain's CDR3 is CSALRTSGRRGETQYF. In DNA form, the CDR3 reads TGCAGTGCTCTCAGGACTAGCGGGAGGAGAGGGGAGACCCAGTACTTC.

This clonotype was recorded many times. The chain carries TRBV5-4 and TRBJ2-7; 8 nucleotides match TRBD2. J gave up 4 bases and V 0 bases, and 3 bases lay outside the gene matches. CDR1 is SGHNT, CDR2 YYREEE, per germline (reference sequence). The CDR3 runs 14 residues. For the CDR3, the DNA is TGTGCCAGCAGCTTGGGTAGCGGGGAATACGAGCAGTACTTC. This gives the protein CASSLGSGEYEQYF.

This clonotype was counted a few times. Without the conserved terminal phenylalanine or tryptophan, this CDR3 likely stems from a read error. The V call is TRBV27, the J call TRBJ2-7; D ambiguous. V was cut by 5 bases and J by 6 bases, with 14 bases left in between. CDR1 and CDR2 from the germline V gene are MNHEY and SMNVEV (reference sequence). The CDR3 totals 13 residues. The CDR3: CASSLGRRSEQYL. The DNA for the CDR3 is TGTGCCAGCAGTCTAGGACGTAGGAGCGAGCAGTACCTC.

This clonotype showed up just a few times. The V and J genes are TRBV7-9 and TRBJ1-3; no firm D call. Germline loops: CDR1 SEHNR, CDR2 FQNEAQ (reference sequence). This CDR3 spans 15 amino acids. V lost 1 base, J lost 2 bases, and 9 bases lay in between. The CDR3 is CASSLVPEAGNTIYF. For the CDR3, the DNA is TGTGCCAGCAGCTTAGTTCCCGAGGCTGGAAACACCATATATTTT.

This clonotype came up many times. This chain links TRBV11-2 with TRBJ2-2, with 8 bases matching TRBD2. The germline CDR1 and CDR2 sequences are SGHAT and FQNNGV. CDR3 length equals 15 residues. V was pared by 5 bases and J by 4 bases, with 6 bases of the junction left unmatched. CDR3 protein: CASSPGGGITGELFF. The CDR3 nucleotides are TGTGCCAGCAGCCCGGGGGGGGGGATCACCGGGGAGCTGTTTTTT.

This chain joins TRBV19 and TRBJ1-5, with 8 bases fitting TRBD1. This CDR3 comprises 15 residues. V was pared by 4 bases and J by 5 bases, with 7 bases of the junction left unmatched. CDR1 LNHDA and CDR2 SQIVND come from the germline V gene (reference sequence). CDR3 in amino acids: CASSTTTGGYQPQHF. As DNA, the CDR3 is TGTGCCAGTAGTACTACAACAGGGGGTTATCAGCCCCAGCATTTT.

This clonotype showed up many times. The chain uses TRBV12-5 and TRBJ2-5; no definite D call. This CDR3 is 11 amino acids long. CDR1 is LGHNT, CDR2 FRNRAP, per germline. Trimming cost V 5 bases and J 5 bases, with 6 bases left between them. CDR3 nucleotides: TGTGCTAGTGGTGCCCTGGAGACCCAGTACTTC. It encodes CASGALETQYF. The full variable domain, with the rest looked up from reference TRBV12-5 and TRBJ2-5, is DARVTQTPRHKVTEMGQEVTMRCQPILGHNTVFWYRQTMMQGLELLAYFRNRAPLDDSGMPKDRFSAEMPDATLATLKIQPSEPRDSAVYFCASGALETQYFGPGTRLLVL.

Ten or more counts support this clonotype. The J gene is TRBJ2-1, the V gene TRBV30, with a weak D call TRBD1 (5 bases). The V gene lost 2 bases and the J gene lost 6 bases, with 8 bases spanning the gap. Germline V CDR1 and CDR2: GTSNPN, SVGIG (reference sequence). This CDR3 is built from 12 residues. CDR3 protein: CAWSYRSNEQFF. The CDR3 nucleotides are TGTGCCTGGAGTTACAGGAGCAATGAGCAGTTCTTC.

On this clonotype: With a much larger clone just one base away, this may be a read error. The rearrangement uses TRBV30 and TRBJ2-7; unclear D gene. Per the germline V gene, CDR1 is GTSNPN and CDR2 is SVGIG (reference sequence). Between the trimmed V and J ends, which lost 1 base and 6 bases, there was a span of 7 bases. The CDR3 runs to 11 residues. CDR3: CAWSARIEQYF. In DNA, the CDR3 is TGTGCCTGGAGTGCACGGATCGAGCAGTACTTC.

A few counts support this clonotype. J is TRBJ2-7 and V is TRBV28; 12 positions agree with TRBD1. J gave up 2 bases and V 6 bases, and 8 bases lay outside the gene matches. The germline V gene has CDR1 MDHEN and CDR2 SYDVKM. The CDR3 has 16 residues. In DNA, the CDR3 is TGTGCCAGCAGCTCTAGGGGACAGGGGGCCCCCTACGAGCAGTACTTC. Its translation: CASSSRGQGAPYEQYF.

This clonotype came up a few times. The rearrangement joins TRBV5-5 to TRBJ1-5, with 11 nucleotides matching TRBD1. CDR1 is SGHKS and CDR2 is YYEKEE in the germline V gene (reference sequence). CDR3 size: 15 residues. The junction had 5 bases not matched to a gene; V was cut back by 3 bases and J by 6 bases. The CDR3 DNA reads TGTGCCAGCAGCTGGGGGACAGGGGGGATTCAGCCCCAGCATTTT. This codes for CASSWGTGGIQPQHF.

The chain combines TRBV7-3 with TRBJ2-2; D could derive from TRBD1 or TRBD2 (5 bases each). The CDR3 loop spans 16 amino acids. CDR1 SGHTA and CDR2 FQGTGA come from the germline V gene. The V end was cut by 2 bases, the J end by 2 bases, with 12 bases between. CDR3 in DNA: TGTGCCAGCAGCTTAGAGGGACCAATTAACACCGGGGAGCTGTTTTTT. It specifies CASSLEGPINTGELFF.

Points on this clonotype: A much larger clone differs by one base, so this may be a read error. CDR3 nucleotides: TGTGCCAGCAGCTTATGGATGAACACCGGGGAGCTGTTTTTT. It encodes CASSLWMNTGELFF. The chain is built from TRBV7-2 and TRBJ2-2; D is undetermined. This CDR3 contains 14 residues. Germline values: CDR1 SGHTA, CDR2 FQGNSA. Trimming left V 2 bases short and J 1 base short, with 5 bases between.

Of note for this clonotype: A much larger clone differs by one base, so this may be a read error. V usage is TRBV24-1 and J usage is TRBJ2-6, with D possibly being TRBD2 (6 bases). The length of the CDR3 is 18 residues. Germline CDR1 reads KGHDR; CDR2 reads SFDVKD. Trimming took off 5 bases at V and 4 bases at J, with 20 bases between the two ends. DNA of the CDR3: TGTGCCACCAGTGGTAGGAGGGTGGCTTTCTCCGGGGCCAACGTCCTGACTTTC. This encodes CATSGRRVAFSGANVLTF.

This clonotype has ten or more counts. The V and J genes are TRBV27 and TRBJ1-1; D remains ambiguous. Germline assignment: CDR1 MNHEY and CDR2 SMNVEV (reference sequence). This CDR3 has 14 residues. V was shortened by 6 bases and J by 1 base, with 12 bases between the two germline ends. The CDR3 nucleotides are TGTGCCAGCAGGGCTACGGCGAAGAACACTGAAGCTTTCTTT. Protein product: CASRATAKNTEAFF.

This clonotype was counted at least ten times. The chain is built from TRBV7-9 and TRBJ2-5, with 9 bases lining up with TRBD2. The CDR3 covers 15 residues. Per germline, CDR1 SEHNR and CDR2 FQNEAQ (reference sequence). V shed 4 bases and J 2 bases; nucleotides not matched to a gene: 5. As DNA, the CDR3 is TGTGCCAGCAGCTACTCTAGCGGGAAACAAGAGACCCAGTACTTC. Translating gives CASSYSSGKQETQYF. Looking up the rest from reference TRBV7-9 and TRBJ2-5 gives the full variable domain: DTGVSQNPRHKITKRGQNVTFRCDPISEHNRLYWYRQTLGQGPEFLTYFQNEAQLEKSRLLSDRFSAERPKGSFSTLEIQRTEQGDSAMYLCASSYSSGKQETQYFGPGTRLLVL.

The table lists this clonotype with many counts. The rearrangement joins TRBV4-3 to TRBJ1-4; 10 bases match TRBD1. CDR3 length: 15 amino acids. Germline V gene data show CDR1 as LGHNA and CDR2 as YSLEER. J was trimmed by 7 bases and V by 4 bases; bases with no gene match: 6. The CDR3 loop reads CASSLLDRGREKLFF. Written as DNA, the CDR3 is TGCGCCAGCAGCCTTCTCGACAGGGGGCGTGAAAAACTGTTTTTT.

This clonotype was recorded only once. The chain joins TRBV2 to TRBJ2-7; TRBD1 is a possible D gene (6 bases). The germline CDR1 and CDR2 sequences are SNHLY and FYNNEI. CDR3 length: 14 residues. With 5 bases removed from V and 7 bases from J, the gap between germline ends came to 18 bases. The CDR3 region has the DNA TGTGCCAGCAGTCAGACCGACAGGACGGGGGAGCAGTACTTC. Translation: CASSQTDRTGEQYF. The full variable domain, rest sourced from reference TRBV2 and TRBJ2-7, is EPEVTQTPSHQVTQMGQEVILRCVPISNHLYFYWYRQILGQKVEFLVSFYNNEISEKSEIFDDQFSVERPDGSNFTLKIRSTKLEDSAMYFCASSQTDRTGEQYFGPGTRLTVT.

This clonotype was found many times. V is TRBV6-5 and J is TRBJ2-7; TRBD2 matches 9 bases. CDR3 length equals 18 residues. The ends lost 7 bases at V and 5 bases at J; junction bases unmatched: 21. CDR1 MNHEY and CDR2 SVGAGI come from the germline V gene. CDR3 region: CASTPRGLAGKKSDEQYF. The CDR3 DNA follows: TGTGCCAGCACCCCACGGGGGCTAGCGGGAAAAAAAAGCGACGAGCAGTACTTC.

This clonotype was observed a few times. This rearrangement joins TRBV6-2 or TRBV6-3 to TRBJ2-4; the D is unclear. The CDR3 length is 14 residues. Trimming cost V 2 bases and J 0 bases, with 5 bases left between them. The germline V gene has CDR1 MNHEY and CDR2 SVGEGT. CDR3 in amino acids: CASSYGQAKNIQYF. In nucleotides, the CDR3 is TGTGCCAGCAGTTACGGTCAAGCCAAAAACATTCAGTACTTC.

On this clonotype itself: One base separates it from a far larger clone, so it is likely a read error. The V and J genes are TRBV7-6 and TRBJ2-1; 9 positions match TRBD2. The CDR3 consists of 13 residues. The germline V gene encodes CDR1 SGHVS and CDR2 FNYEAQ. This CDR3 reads CASSSGIYNVQFF. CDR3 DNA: TGTGCCAGCTCTAGCGGGATTTACAATGTGCAGTTCTTC.

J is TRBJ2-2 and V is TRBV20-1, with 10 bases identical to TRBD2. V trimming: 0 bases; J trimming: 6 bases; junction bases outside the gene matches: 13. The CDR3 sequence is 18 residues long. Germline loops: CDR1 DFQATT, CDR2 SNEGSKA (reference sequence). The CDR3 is CSARDRASGSLFAGELFF. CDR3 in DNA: TGCAGTGCTAGAGATCGGGCTAGCGGGAGTCTCTTCGCCGGGGAGCTGTTTTTT.

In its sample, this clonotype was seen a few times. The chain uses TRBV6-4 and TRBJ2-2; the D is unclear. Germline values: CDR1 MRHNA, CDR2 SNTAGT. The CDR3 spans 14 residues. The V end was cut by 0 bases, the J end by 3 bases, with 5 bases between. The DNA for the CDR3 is TGTGCCAGCAGTGACTCACCGGACACCGGGGAGCTGTTTTTT. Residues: CASSDSPDTGELFF.

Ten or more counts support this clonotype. The CDR3: CASSLSATPGNTIYF. The CDR3 DNA sequence: TGTGCCAGCAGCTTAAGTGCCACTCCAGGAAACACCATATATTTT. The chain employs TRBV7-6 and TRBJ1-3; D uncertain. CDR1 and CDR2 (germline): SGHVS, FNYEAQ. V lost 2 bases, J lost 4 bases, and 12 bases lay in between. The CDR3 runs 15 residues. Looking up the rest from reference TRBV7-6 and TRBJ1-3 gives the full variable domain: GAGVSQSPRYKVTKRGQDVALRCDPISGHVSLYWYRQALGQGPEFLTYFNYEAQQDKSGLPNDRFSAERPEGSISTLTIQRTEQRDSAMYRCASSLSATPGNTIYFGEGSWLTVV.

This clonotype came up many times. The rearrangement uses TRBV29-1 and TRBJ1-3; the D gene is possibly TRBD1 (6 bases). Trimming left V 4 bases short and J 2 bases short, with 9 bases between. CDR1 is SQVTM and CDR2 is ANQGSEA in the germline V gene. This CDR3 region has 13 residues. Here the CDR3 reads CSVAGATGNTIYF. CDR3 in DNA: TGCAGCGTTGCAGGGGCAACTGGAAACACCATATATTTT.

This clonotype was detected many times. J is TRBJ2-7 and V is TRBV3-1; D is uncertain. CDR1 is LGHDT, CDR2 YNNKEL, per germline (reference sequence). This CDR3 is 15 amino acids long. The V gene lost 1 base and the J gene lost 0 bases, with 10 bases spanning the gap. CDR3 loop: CASSQAAGTSYEQYF. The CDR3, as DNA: TGTGCCAGCAGCCAAGCGGCAGGCACCTCCTACGAGCAGTACTTC.

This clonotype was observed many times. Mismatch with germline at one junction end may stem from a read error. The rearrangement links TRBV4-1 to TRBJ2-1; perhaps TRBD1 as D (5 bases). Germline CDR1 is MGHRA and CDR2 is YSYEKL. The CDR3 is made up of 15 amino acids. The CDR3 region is CASSQEVQGSDEQFF. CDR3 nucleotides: TGTGCCAGCAGCCAAGAAGTTCAGGGCTCGGATGAGCAGTTCTTC.